This T cell receptor (beta chain) originates from a study of T cell changes during pregnancy in multiple sclerosis. Some clones are missing from TCRdb's copy, which holds only in-frame ones; the method was immunoSEQ multiplex PCR. This sample has 30,000 to 50,000 clones, with roughly nine tenths found just once. Germline CDR1 and CDR2: SGHDT and YYEEEE. This CDR3 region has 15 residues. J lost 0 bases, V lost 4 bases, and 4 bases had no gene match. Material: CD4+ T cells from peripheral blood mononuclear cells, obtained in the third trimester of pregnancy. This receptor was taken from a female donor in good health, enrolled as a control in a pregnancy study. This chain joins TRBV5-6 and TRBJ2-3; TRBD2 matches at 8 bases. Written as DNA, the CDR3 is TGTGCCAGCAGCCGGCAGCGGGAGAGCACAGATACGCAGTATTTT. It translates to CASSRQRESTDTQYF.